This T cell receptor (beta chain) appears in the sequencing data of a study of beta chain features in type 1 diabetes. Germline V gene lookup returns CDR1 LNHDA and CDR2 SQIVND (reference sequence). Trimming cost V 3 bases and J 2 bases; bases outside gene matches: 10. This CDR3 contains 16 residues. This clone was seen a handful of times. Expressed TCRB transcripts got sequenced, as all isolated RNA was reverse transcribed. The assay was immunoSEQ multiplex PCR, and TCRdb's table has in-frame clones only and misses some. The data show approximately 300,000 clones, with 9.5% to 12% seen just once and about 0.015% held by the top ten.

The clonotype was recovered from a woman under 40 in good health. The gene calls are TRBV19 and TRBJ2-7; 7 positions agree with TRBD1. Sequencing used naive CD4+ T cells from blood. CDR3 coding DNA: TGTGCCAGTAGTATCAACAGGGGCCCGCGACCCTACGAGCAGTACTTC. This translates into CASSINRGPRPYEQYF.